This paragraph reports one T cell receptor beta chain. The sample comes from a study of blood T cell repertoires in COVID-19. Study summary: Whether acute or convalescent, the COVID-19 samples came from the United States, Italy and Spain.

Per the study methods: Reference gene primers were amplified, and this amplification served to estimate nucleated cell counts. Measured with immunoSEQ multiplex PCR; TCRdb has only the in-frame clones, and not every one. Clone size and V and J calls were adopted from that table, with D and trimming inferred from the DNA. Of around 300,000 clones in the sample, 88% were seen once. Germline CDR1 reads SGDLS; CDR2 reads YYNGEE. The CDR3 is 15 amino acids. Trimming removed 4 bases from V and 10 bases from J; junction bases left unmatched: 11. The TCR originated in a woman aged 45-59 years who had recovered from COVID-19. The sequenced sample consisted of PBMCs or T cells enriched from blood (not recorded which). The chain has TRBV9 and TRBJ2-1, with TRBD2 matching 10 bases. The CDR3 is CASSRSGRAAGEQFF. DNA of the CDR3: TGTGCCAGCAGCAGGAGCGGGAGGGCCGCCGGGGAGCAGTTCTTC.